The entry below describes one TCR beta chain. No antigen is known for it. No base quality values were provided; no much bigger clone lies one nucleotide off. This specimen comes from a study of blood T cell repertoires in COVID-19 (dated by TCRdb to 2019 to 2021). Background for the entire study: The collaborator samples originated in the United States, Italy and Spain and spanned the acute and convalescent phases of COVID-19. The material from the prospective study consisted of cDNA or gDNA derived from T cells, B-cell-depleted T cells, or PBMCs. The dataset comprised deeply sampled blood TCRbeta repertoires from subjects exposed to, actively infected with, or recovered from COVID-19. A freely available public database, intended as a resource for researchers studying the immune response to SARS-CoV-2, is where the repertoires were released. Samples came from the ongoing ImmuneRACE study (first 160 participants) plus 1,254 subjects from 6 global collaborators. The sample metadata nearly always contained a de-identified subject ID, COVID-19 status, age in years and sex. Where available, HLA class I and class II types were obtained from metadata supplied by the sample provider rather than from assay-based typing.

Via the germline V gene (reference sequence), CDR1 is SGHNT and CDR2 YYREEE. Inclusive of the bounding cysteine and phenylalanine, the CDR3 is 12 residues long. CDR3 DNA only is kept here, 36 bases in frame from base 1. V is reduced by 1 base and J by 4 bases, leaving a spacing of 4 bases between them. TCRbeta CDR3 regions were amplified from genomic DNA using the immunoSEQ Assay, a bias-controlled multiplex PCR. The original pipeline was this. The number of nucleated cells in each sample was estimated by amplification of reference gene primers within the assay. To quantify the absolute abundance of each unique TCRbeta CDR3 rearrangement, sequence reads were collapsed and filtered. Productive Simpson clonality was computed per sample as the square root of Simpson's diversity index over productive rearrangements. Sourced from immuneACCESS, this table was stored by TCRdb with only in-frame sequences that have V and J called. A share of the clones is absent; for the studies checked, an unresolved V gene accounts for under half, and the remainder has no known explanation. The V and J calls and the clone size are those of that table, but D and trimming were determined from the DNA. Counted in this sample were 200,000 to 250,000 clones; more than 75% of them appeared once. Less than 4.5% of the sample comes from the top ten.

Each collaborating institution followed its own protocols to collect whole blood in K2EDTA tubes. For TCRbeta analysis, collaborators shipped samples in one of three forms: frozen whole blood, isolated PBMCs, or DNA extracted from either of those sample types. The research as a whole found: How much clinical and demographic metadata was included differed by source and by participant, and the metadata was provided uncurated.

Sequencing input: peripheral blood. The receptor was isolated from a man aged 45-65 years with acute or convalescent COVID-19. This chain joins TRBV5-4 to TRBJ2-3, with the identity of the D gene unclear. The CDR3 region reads CASSLPADTQYF. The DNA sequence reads TGTGCCAGCAGCTTGCCGGCAGATACGCAGTATTTT. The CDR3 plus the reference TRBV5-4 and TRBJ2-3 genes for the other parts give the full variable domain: ETGVTQSPTHLIKTRGQQVTLRCSSQSGHNTVSWYQQALGQGPQFIFQYYREEENGRGNFPPRFSGLQFPNYSSELNVNALELDDSALYLCASSLPADTQYFGPGTRLTVL.